The source of this T cell receptor beta chain is a study of early T cells in non-severe SARS-CoV-2 infection. General observations from the study: A preference for anti-spike CD8 responses marked VDJdb matching, which missed private and CD4 specificities.

Regarding this clonotype: The antigen remains unidentified.

This CDR3 has 11 residues. Trimming took 2 bases from V and 5 from J, leaving 3 bases between them. The germline CDR1 and CDR2 sequences are MGHDK and SYGVNS. In the library, individual cDNA molecules carried attached unique molecular identifiers. TCRdb independently ran MiXCR on the 5' RACE reads; one entry per CDR3 protein. The data show around 64,000 distinct CDR3 sequences, approximately 10% seen once. The chain has TRBV25-1 and TRBJ1-2; the D is unclear. The clonotype was recovered from an adult who was a healthcare worker with PCR-confirmed SARS-CoV-2 infection or an uninfected control (not recorded which). This specimen consisted of whole blood, obtained at baseline. Written as DNA, the CDR3 is TGTGCCAGCAGTGAAAGGTATGGCTACACCTTC. It specifies CASSERYGYTF.